This TCR beta chain stems from a study of molecular identifiers for immune sequencing clone quantification. MiXCR, applied by TCRdb to the PCR reads, yields one record per CDR3 protein. The data contain around 460,000 distinct CDR3 sequences, approximately 25% of them singletons. Study-wide results and limits: Spiked-in Jurkat TCR RNA corresponding to one cell was reported as detectable against about 1 million naive cells.

About this clonotype: Its antigen is currently unknown.

Germline V gene data show CDR1 as KGHDR and CDR2 as SFDVKD. Deletions cut 0 bases from V and 5 bases from J, with 12 bases between. The CDR3 extends over 15 amino acids. This sequence originates from a human donor in good health. Some libraries in this study had Jurkat cell RNA spiked in. The chain carries TRBV24-1 and TRBJ2-5; no definite D call. The material sequenced was naive CD8+ T cells from blood, with Jurkat cell RNA spiked in. Subset denoted: FACS-sorted CD8+CD4-CCR7+CD45RA+ naive T cells. The CDR3 here is CATSDLSDSRETQYF. The CDR3 region has the DNA TGTGCCACCAGTGATTTGTCAGACTCTCGGGAGACCCAGTACTTC.